Shown below are 23 T cell receptor beta chains from a single sample sequenced in a study of cytomegalovirus exposure and HLA in healthy donors. PCR used 60 Vbeta primers and 13 Jbeta primers. Generated by immunoSEQ multiplex PCR, the TCRdb table keeps only in-frame clones and is missing some. The sample yields roughly 140,000 clones, over 60% seen once. The sample taken for sequencing was PBMCs. These receptors were obtained from a woman aged 40 to 50 in good health and CMV-seronegative.

The table lists this clone with a count of one. The chain couples TRBV6-5 to TRBJ2-3, with 9 bases that match TRBD2. The CDR3 is 15 amino acids. The germline V gene has CDR1 MNHEY and CDR2 SVGAGI. The ends lost 2 bases at V and 6 bases at J; junction bases unmatched: 6. Here the CDR3 DNA reads TGTGCCAGCAGTTACGGGGGGACTAGCTGGGATACGCAGTATTTT. It yields the protein CASSYGGTSWDTQYF.

The DNA for the CDR3 is TGTGCCAGTAGTCAAGGGGATAATGAAAAACTGTTTTTT. Translated, it gives CASSQGDNEKLFF. This chain uses TRBV11-2 with TRBJ1-4; D is perhaps TRBD1 (5 bases). Trimming took 9 bases from V and 4 from J, leaving 12 bases between them. The CDR3 contains 13 residues. Germline CDR1 reads SGHAT; CDR2 reads FQNNGV.

This clone turned up a few times. The V call is TRBV29-1, the J call TRBJ1-3; TRBD1 might be the D (6 bases). The CDR3 is 15 residues long. V gave up 4 bases and J gave up 2 bases, with 15 bases separating them. The V gene's germline CDR1 is SQVTM and CDR2 ANQGSEA. As DNA, the CDR3 is TGCAGCGTTGGGAGTAGTTCAGGGGCTGGAAACACCATATATTTT. Residues: CSVGSSSGAGNTIYF. Full variable domain (remainder filled in from reference TRBV29-1 and TRBJ1-3): SAVISQKPSRDICQRGTSLTIQCQVDSQVTMMFWYRQQPGQSLTLIATANQGSEATYESGFVIDKFPISRPNLTFSTLTVSNMSPEDSSIYLCSVGSSSGAGNTIYFGEGSWLTVV.

This clone appeared a single time. V gene TRBV11-2 combines with J gene TRBJ2-7; TRBD1 matches at 7 bases. V shed 6 bases and J 5 bases; nucleotides not matched to a gene: 10. CDR3 length equals 14 residues. Germline values: CDR1 SGHAT, CDR2 FQNNGV. The CDR3 bases are TGTGCCAGCAGAACAGGGGCTGGGGCGAACGAGCAGTACTTC. It specifies CASRTGAGANEQYF.

This rearrangement joins TRBV7-8 to TRBJ2-7; D is ambiguous. Germline values: CDR1 SGHVS, CDR2 FQNEAQ. The CDR3 contains 14 residues. Trimming removed 2 bases from V and 5 bases from J, with 13 bases in between. The CDR3 loop reads CASSLSAGSHEQYF. CDR3 in DNA: TGTGCCAGCAGCTTATCTGCAGGTTCCCACGAGCAGTACTTC.

This clone turned up a few times. The chain joins TRBV7-9 to TRBJ1-1; D gene ambiguous. The CDR3 covers 15 residues. Between the trimmed V and J ends, which lost 2 bases and 4 bases, there was a span of 14 bases. Germline loops: CDR1 SEHNR, CDR2 FQNEAQ (reference sequence). In DNA form, the CDR3 reads TGTGCCAGCAGCTTAATAAGTGAGGGAAGCACTGAAGCTTTCTTT. This translates into CASSLISEGSTEAFF.

The chain couples TRBV12-2 to TRBJ2-3; the DNA was not used to check the table's D call, TRBD2. TRBV12-2 has pseudogene status. CDR3 length: 22 amino acids. The CDR3 loop is CASRLIRNGVKSEKEAHGTQYF. DNA for the CDR3: TGTGCAAGTCGCTTAATAAGGAACGGGGTGAAGTCCGAAAAGGAGGCACATGGTACGCAGTATTTT.

The genes are TRBV7-9 and TRBJ1-4; TRBD1 might be the D (6 bases). The CDR3 spans 14 residues. V was trimmed by 8 bases and J by 1 base, leaving 11 bases between them. Germline V gives CDR1 SEHNR, CDR2 FQNEAQ (reference sequence). CDR3 sequence: CASQGGGTNEKLFF. In DNA form, the CDR3 reads TGTGCCAGCCAAGGGGGGGGAACTAATGAAAAACTGTTTTTT.

This rearrangement joins TRBV15 to TRBJ1-6, with D possibly TRBD1 on 6 matching bases. The germline V gene encodes CDR1 LNHNV and CDR2 YYDKDF (reference sequence). The CDR3 sequence is 15 residues long. Trimming shortened V by 1 base and J by 10 bases, and 14 bases separated the two germline ends. The CDR3 loop is CATSRAPEGVSPLHF. CDR3 DNA: TGTGCCACCAGCAGAGCTCCCGAGGGGGTCTCACCCCTCCACTTT.

V usage is TRBV12-5 and J usage is TRBJ1-6; 11 bases fit TRBD1. In germline, CDR1 is LGHNT, CDR2 FRNRAP. The junction had 2 bases not matched to a gene; V was cut back by 6 bases and J by 7 bases. The CDR3 runs 14 residues. The CDR3 loop is CASGGQGVNSPLHF. The DNA of the CDR3 is TGTGCTAGTGGGGGACAGGGGGTAAATTCACCCCTCCACTTT.

This clone turned up a few times. The chain recombines TRBV21-1 with TRBJ1-2; the table's TRBD1 call for D was not verified on the DNA. TRBV21-1 constitutes a pseudogene. The CDR3 is made up of 16 amino acids. CDR3 region: CASSNPGQGPNYGYTF. DNA of the CDR3: TGTGCCAGCAGCAACCCGGGACAGGGGCCTAACTATGGCTACACCTTC.

V and J are TRBV5-1 and TRBJ2-5; 9 bases are shared with TRBD1. Trimming cost V 3 bases and J 5 bases; bases outside gene matches: 11. CDR3 length: 16 residues. Germline CDR1 is SGHRS and CDR2 is YFSETQ. The CDR3 coding sequence is TGCGCCAGCAGCTCCGGACAGGGGCCGCCTCGGGAGACCCAGTACTTC. Protein sequence: CASSSGQGPPRETQYF.

The chain couples TRBV28 to TRBJ1-3; D ambiguous. The CDR3 runs 15 residues. Trimming cost V 5 bases and J 2 bases, with 13 bases left between them. From germline, CDR1 is MDHEN and CDR2 SYDVKM. The CDR3 DNA follows: TGTGCCAGCAGTACCCGAGGGTTCGCTGGAAACACCATATATTTT. Residues: CASSTRGFAGNTIYF.

The chain combines TRBV5-1 with TRBJ1-1, with no clear D. The germline V gene encodes CDR1 SGHRS and CDR2 YFSETQ. V was pared by 4 bases and J by 6 bases, with 19 bases between. The CDR3 extends over 15 amino acids. CDR3: CASSPPGLPGSEAFF. CDR3 in DNA: TGCGCCAGCAGCCCCCCGGGCCTCCCGGGGTCTGAAGCTTTCTTT.

V is TRBV30 and J is TRBJ2-5, with no clear D. Germline CDR1 is GTSNPN and CDR2 is SVGIG (reference sequence). The CDR3 contains 13 residues. V shed 3 bases and J shed 1 base, with 9 bases lying between them. The CDR3 sequence: CAWRRHPQETQYF. The DNA of the CDR3 is TGTGCCTGGAGGAGACACCCCCAAGAGACCCAGTACTTC.

The V call is TRBV7-2, the J call TRBJ1-5; 8 bases line up with TRBD1. CDR3 length: 17 amino acids. The J segment lost 2 bases and the V segment lost 0 bases, leaving 6 bases of the junction unmatched. CDR1 and CDR2 from the germline V gene are SGHTA and FQGNSA. CDR3 coding DNA: TGTGCCAGCAGCTTAGCGCCGACAGGGGCCCGCAATCAGCCCCAGCATTTT. Protein product: CASSLAPTGARNQPQHF.

V usage is TRBV27 and J usage is TRBJ2-3; 9 bases align to TRBD2. Looked up from germline, CDR1 is MNHEY and CDR2 is SMNVEV (reference sequence). The CDR3 extends over 16 amino acids. V dropped 4 bases and J dropped 1; count of bases not matched to a gene: 6. The CDR3 region has the DNA TGTGCCAGCAGTTCCCGGACTAGCGTGGGCACAGATACGCAGTATTTT. Protein sequence: CASSSRTSVGTDTQYF.

This clone was detected only a few times. The V gene is TRBV10-3, the J gene TRBJ2-7, with TRBD1 matching over 8 bases. With V trimmed by 10 bases and J by 4 bases, 9 bases remained unmatched. The germline V gene has CDR1 ENHRY and CDR2 SYGVKD. The CDR3 is made up of 13 amino acids. DNA of the CDR3: TGTGCCACCCCGGGACAGGCCCCTTACGAGCAGTACTTC. Amino acid sequence: CATPGQAPYEQYF.

This chain connects TRBV19 to TRBJ2-5; possible D gene TRBD1, 7 bases. Trimming pared 6 bases from V and 5 bases from J, leaving 10 bases between. In germline, CDR1 is LNHDA, CDR2 SQIVND (reference sequence). The length of the CDR3 is 12 residues. The chain's CDR3 is CASRAGGETQYF. The CDR3 nucleotides read TGTGCCAGTAGGGCAGGGGGGGAGACCCAGTACTTC.

V is TRBV5-8 and J is TRBJ2-5; 8 nucleotides agree with TRBD1. This CDR3 is 14 amino acids long. The germline gives CDR1 SGHTS, CDR2 YDEGEE. V trimming: 3 bases; J trimming: 5 bases; junction bases outside the gene matches: 6. CDR3 nucleotide sequence: TGTGCCAGCAGCTCTACAGGGGGTTGGGAGACCCAGTACTTC. Translation gives CASSSTGGWETQYF.

The chain uses TRBV28 and TRBJ1-6; D call uncertain. Germline CDR1 and CDR2: MDHEN and SYDVKM. V was cut by 6 bases and J by 8 bases, with 5 bases left in between. The CDR3 consists of 11 residues. The CDR3 nucleotides are TGTGCCAGCAGCTCCGATTCACCCCTCCACTTT. It yields the protein CASSSDSPLHF.

This clone appeared a few times. This sample includes further DNA sequences coding for the same CDR3. This chain connects TRBV28 to TRBJ1-2; tentatively, D is TRBD1 (5 bases). Per germline, CDR1 MDHEN and CDR2 SYDVKM. The CDR3 is 12 amino acids. V was clipped by 3 bases and J by 5 bases, with 7 bases between them. CDR3 in amino acids: CASSLGGYGYTF. The DNA for the CDR3 is TGTGCCAGCAGTTTGGGGGGATATGGCTACACCTTC.

This clone was counted a few times. V gene TRBV7-9 combines with J gene TRBJ2-7, with D uncertain. V shed 1 base and J shed 3 bases, with 4 bases lying between them. From germline, CDR1 is SEHNR and CDR2 FQNEAQ (reference sequence). The CDR3 contains 12 residues. CDR3 amino acids: CASSLGVYEQYF. Here the CDR3 DNA reads TGTGCCAGCAGCTTAGGAGTCTACGAGCAGTACTTC.